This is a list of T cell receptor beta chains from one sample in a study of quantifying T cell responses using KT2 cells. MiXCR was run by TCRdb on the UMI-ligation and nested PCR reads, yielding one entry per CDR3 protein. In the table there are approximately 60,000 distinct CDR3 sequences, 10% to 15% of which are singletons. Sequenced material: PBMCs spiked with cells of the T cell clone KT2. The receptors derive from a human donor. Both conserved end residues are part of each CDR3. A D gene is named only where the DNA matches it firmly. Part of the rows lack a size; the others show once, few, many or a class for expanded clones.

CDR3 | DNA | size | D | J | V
CAISPRAGGVYNEQFF | TGTGCCATCAGCCCCCGGGCGGGAGGTGTCTACAATGAGCAGTTCTTC | . | TRBD2 | TRBJ2-1 | TRBV10-3
CASSGRTGGFYEQYF | TGTGCCAGCAGTGGCAGGACAGGGGGCTTCTACGAGCAGTACTTC | few | TRBD1 | TRBJ2-7 | TRBV6-5
CSVDEAGLTEAFF | TGCAGCGTTGATGAAGCAGGGCTCACTGAAGCTTTCTTT | many | . | TRBJ1-1 | TRBV29-1
CASSQAGQVHYGYTF | TGCGCCAGCAGCCAAGCCGGGCAGGTCCACTATGGCTACACCTTC | few | . | TRBJ1-2 | TRBV4-1
CASRPGTSGGVEQFF | TGTGCCAGCCGGCCGGGGACTAGCGGTGGAGTGGAGCAGTTCTTC | few | TRBD2 | TRBJ2-1 | TRBV7-8
CASSPPDRSGNTIYF | TGTGCCAGCAGCCCGCCTGACAGGTCTGGAAACACCATATATTTT | once | . | TRBJ1-3 | TRBV7-2
CSVPPTGQETQYF | TGCAGTGTCCCGCCGACAGGGCAAGAGACCCAGTACTTC | once | TRBD1 | TRBJ2-5 | TRBV20-1
CASSLGSSGGTDTQYF | TGTGCCAGCAGCTTGGGTTCTAGCGGGGGGACAGATACGCAGTATTTT | few | TRBD2 | TRBJ2-3 | TRBV5-4
CASRGTVNQPQHF | TGTGCCAGCAGGGGGACAGTTAATCAGCCCCAGCATTTT | few | TRBD1 | TRBJ1-5 | TRBV6-5
CASSPRMSRGTYNEQFF | TGTGCTAGCAGCCCCCGTATGTCGCGGGGAACCTACAATGAGCAGTTCTTC | few | . | TRBJ2-1 | TRBV7-7
CASSLSALLKGIQYF | TGTGCCAGCAGTTTATCGGCCCTGCTGAAGGGCATTCAGTACTTC | . | . | TRBJ2-4 | TRBV12-3/TRBV12-4
CSASGAGGTYGYTF | TGCAGTGCTAGCGGAGCAGGGGGAACCTATGGCTACACCTTC | many | TRBD1 | TRBJ1-2 | TRBV20-1
CASSFQGNSYEQYF | TGTGCCAGCAGCTTTCAGGGAAACTCCTACGAGCAGTACTTC | few | . | TRBJ2-7 | TRBV7-6
CSVGQQRYEQYF | TGCAGTGTCGGACAGCAACGGTACGAGCAGTACTTC | many | . | TRBJ2-7 | TRBV20-1
CASSEADSHTQYF | TGTGCCAGCAGTGAAGCGGACTCTCATACGCAGTATTTT | . | . | TRBJ2-3 | TRBV2
CASSLDRGAGSPLHF | TGTGCCAGCAGCTTAGATCGGGGGGCAGGTTCACCCCTCCACTTT | . | . | TRBJ1-6 | TRBV7-9